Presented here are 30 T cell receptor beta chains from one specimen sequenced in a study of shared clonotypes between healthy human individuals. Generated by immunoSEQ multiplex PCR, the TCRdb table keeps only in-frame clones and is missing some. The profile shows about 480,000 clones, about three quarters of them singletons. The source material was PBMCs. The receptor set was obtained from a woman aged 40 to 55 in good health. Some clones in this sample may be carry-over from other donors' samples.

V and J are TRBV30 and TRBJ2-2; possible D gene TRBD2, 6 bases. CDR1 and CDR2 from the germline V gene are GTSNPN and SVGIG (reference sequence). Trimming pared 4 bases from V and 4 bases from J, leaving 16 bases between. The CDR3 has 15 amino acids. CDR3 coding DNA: TGTGCCTGGACCGGAGGGTCAGGGCGCACCGGGGAGCTGTTTTTT. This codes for CAWTGGSGRTGELFF.

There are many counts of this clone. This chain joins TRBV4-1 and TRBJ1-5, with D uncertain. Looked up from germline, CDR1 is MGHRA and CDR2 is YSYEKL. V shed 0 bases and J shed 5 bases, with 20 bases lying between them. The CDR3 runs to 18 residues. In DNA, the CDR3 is TGCGCCAGCAGCCAAGAAGCGGTCGGGGAAGGTGAGGATCAGCCCCAGCATTTT. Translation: CASSQEAVGEGEDQPQHF.

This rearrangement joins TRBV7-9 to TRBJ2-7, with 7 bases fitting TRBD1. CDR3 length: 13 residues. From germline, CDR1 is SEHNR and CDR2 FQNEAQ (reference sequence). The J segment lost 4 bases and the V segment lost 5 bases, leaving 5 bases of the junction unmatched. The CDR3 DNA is TGTGCCAGCAGCCGACAGGGTGTGTACGAGCAGTACTTC. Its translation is CASSRQGVYEQYF.

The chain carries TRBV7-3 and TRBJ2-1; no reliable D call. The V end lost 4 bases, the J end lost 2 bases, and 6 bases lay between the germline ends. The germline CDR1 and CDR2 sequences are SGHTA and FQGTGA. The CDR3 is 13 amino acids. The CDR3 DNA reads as TGTGCCAGCAGCTCCTCCCCCTACAATGAGCAGTTCTTC. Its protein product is CASSSSPYNEQFF.

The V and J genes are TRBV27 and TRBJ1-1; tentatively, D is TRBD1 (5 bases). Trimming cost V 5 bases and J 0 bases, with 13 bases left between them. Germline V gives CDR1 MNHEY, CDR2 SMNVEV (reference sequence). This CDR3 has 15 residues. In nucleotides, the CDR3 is TGTGCCAGCAGTCCAGGGTGGGGTATGAACACTGAAGCTTTCTTT. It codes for CASSPGWGMNTEAFF.

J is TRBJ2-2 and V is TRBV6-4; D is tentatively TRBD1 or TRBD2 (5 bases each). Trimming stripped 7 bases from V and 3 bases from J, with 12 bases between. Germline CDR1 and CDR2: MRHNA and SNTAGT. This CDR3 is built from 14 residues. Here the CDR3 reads CASKRQGDTGELFF. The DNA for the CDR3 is TGTGCCAGCAAAAGGCAGGGAGACACCGGGGAGCTGTTTTTT.

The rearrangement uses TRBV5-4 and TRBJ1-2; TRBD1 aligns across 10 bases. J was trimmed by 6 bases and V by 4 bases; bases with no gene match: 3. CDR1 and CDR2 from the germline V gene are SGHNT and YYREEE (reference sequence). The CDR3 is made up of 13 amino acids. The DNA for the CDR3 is TGTGCCAGCAGCCGGACAGGGGGTGATGGCTACACCTTC. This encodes CASSRTGGDGYTF.

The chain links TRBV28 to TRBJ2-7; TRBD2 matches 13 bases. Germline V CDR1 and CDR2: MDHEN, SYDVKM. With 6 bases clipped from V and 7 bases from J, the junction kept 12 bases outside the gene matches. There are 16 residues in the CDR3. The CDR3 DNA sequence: TGTGCCAGCAGCCCTCCACTAGCGGGAGGGCCGGGGGAGCAGTACTTC. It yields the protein CASSPPLAGGPGEQYF.

The CDR3: CASGVNTEAFF. The CDR3 coding sequence is TGTGCCAGCGGGGTCAACACTGAAGCTTTCTTT. V is TRBV16 and J is TRBJ1-1; D is uncertain. Trimming took off 8 bases at V and 2 bases at J, with 6 bases between the two ends. Germline assignment: CDR1 KGHSY and CDR2 FQNENV. The CDR3 consists of 11 residues.

The CDR3 loop reads CASSLRWSRGEETQYF. As DNA, the CDR3 is TGTGCCAGCAGTTTAAGGTGGTCCCGTGGGGAAGAGACCCAGTACTTC. The V call is TRBV27, the J call TRBJ2-5, with D unresolved. Deletions cut 2 bases from V and 3 bases from J, with 16 bases between. This CDR3 spans 16 amino acids. CDR1 MNHEY and CDR2 SMNVEV come from the germline V gene (reference sequence).

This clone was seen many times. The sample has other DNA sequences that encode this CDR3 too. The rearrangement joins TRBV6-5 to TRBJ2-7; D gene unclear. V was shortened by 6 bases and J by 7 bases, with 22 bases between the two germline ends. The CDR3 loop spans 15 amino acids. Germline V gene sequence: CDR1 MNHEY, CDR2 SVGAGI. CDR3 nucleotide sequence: TGTGCCAGCAGCCTCAGTCTAGACAAACTGAAAGAGCAGTACTTC. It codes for CASSLSLDKLKEQYF.

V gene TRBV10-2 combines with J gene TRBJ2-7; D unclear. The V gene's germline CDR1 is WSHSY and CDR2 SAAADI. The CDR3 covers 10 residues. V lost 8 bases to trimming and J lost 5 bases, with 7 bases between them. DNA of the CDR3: TGCGCCAGCGGGGTGGACGAGCAGTACTTC. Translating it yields CASGVDEQYF.

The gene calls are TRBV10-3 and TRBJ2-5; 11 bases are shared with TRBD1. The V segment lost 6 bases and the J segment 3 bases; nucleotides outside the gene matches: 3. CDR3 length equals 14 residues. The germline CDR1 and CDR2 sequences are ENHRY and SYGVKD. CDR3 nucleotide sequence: TGTGCCATCAGCCTGGGACAGGGGGAAGAGACCCAGTACTTC. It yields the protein CAISLGQGEETQYF.

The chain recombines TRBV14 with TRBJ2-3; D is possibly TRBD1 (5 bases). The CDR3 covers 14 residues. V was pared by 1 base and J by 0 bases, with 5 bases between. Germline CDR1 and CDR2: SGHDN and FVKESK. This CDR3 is CASSQGQSTDTQYF. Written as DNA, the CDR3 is TGTGCCAGCAGCCAAGGACAGAGCACAGATACGCAGTATTTT.

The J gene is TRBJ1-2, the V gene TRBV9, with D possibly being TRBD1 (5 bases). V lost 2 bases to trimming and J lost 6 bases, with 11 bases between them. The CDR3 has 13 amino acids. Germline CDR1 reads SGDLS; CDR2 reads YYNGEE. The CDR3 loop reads CASSVDDSHGYTF. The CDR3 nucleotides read TGTGCCAGCAGCGTCGACGACAGCCATGGCTACACCTTC.

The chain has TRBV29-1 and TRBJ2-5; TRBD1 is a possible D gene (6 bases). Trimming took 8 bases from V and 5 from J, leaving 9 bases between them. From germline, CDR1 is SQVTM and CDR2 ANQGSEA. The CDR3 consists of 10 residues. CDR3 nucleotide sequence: TGCAGCACAGGGATGGAGACCCAGTACTTC. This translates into CSTGMETQYF.

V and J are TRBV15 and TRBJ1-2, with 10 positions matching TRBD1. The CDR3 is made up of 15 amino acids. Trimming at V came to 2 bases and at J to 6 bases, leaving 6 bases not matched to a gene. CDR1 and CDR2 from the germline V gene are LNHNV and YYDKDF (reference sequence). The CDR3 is CATSRPGTGDHGYTF. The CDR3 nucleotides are TGTGCCACCAGCAGACCCGGGACAGGGGATCATGGCTACACCTTC. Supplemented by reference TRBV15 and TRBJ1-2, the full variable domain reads DAMVIQNPRYQVTQFGKPVTLSCSQTLNHNVMYWYQQKSSQAPKLLFHYYDKDFNNEADTPDNFQSRRPNTSFCFLDIRSPGLGDTAMYLCATSRPGTGDHGYTFGSGTRLTVV.

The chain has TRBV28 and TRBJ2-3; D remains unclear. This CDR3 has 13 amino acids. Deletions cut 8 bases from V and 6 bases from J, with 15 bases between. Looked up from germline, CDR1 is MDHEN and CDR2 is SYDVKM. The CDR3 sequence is CASQRPARDTQYF. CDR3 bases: TGTGCCAGCCAAAGGCCGGCCCGGGATACGCAGTATTTT.

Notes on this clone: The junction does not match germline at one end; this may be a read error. The CDR3 DNA reads as TGTGCCAGCTCTCCACCCTTGTTTCTAGCGGGAGGGCCGAATGAGCAGTTCTTC. It translates to CASSPPLFLAGGPNEQFF. V usage is TRBV18 and J usage is TRBJ2-1; the match to TRBD2 covers 12 bases. The CDR3 length is 18 residues. CDR1 KGHSH and CDR2 LQKENI come from the germline V gene.

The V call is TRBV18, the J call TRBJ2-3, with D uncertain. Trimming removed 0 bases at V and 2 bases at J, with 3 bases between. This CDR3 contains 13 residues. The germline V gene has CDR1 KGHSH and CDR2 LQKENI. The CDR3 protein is CASSPPTTDTQYF. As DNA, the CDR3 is TGTGCCAGCTCACCACCCACCACAGATACGCAGTATTTT. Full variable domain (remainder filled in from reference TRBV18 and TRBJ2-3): NAGVMQNPRHLVRRRGQEARLRCSPMKGHSHVYWYRQLPEEGLKFMVYLQKENIIDESGMPKERFSAEFPKEGPSILRIQQVVRGDSAAYFCASSPPTTDTQYFGPGTRLTVL.

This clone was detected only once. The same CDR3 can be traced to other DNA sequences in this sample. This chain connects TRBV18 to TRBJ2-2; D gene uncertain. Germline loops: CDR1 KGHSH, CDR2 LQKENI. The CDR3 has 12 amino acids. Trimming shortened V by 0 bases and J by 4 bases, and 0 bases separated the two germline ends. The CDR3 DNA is TGTGCCAGCTCACCACCCACCGGGGAGCTGTTTTTT. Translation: CASSPPTGELFF.

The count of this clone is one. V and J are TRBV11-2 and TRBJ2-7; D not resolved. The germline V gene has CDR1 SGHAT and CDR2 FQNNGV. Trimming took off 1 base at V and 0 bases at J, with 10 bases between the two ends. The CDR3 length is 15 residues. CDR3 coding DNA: TGTGCCAGCAGCTTAGTACCAGATATCTCCTACGAGCAGTACTTC. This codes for CASSLVPDISYEQYF. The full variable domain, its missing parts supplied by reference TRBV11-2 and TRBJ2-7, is EAGVAQSPRYKIIEKRQSVAFWCNPISGHATLYWYQQILGQGPKLLIQFQNNGVVDDSQLPKDRFSAERLKGVDSTLKIQPAKLEDSAVYLCASSLVPDISYEQYFGPGTRLTVT.

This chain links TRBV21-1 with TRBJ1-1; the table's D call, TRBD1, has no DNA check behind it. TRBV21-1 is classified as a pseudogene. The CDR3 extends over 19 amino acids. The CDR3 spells CASSITPTGTGNENTEAFF. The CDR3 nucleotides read TGTGCCAGCAGCATCACGCCTACCGGGACAGGGAATGAGAACACTGAAGCTTTCTTT.

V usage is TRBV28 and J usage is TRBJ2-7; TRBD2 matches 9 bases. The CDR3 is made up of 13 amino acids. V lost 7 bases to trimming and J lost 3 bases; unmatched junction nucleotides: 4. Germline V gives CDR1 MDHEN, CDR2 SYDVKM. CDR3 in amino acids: CASTISGSYEQYF. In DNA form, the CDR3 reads TGTGCCAGCACGATTAGCGGGAGCTACGAGCAGTACTTC. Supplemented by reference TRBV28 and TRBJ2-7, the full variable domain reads DVKVTQSSRYLVKRTGEKVFLECVQDMDHENMFWYRQDPGLGLRLIYFSYDVKMKEKGDIPEGYSVSREKKERFSLILESASTNQTSMYLCASTISGSYEQYFGPGTRLTVT.

The CDR3 is CASSPPGRGEETQYF. The CDR3 coding sequence is TGTGCCAGCAGTCCTCCGGGACGGGGGGAAGAGACCCAGTACTTC. The chain combines TRBV6-5 with TRBJ2-5, with TRBD2 matching 7 bases. Germline V gene data show CDR1 as MNHEY and CDR2 as SVGAGI. The J segment lost 3 bases and the V segment lost 5 bases, leaving 9 bases of the junction unmatched. This CDR3 comprises 15 residues.

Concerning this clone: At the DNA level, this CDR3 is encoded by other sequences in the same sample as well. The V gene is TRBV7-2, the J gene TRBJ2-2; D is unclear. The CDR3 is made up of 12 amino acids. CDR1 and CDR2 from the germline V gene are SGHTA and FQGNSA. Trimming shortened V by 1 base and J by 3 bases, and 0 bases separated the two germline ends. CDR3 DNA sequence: TGTGCCAGCAGCTTAGACACCGGGGAGCTGTTTTTT. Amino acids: CASSLDTGELFF. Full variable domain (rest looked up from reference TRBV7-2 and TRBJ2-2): GAGVSQSPSNKVTEKGKDVELRCDPISGHTALYWYRQSLGQGLEFLIYFQGNSAPDKSGLPSDRFSAERTGGSVSTLTIQRTQQEDSAVYLCASSLDTGELFFGEGSRLTVL.

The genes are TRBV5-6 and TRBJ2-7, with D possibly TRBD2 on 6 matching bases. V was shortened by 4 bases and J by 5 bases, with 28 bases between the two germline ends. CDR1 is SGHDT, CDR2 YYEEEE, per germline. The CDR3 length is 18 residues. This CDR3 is CASSPLHRLEAVGDEQYF. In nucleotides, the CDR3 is TGTGCCAGCAGCCCACTACACCGACTAGAAGCGGTGGGTGACGAGCAGTACTTC.

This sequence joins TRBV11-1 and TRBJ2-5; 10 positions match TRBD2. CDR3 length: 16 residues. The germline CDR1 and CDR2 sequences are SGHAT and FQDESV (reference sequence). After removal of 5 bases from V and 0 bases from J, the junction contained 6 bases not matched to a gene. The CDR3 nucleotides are TGTGCCAGCAGCCCGCAGACTAGCGGGTACCAAGAGACCCAGTACTTC. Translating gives CASSPQTSGYQETQYF.

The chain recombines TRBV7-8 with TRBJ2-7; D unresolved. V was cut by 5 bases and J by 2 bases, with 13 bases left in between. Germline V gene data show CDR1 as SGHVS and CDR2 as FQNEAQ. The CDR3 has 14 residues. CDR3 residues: CASSVGSLAYEQYF. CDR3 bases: TGTGCCAGCAGCGTAGGTAGCCTAGCCTACGAGCAGTACTTC. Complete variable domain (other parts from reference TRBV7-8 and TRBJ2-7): GAGVSQSPRYKVAKRGQDVALRCDPISGHVSLFWYQQALGQGPEFLTYFQNEAQLDKSGLPSDRFFAERPEGSVSTLKIQRTQQEDSAVYLCASSVGSLAYEQYFGPGTRLTVT.

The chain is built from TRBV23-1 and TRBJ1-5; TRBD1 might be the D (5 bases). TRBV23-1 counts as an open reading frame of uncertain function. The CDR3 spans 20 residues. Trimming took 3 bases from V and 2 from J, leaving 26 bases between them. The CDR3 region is CASSHLDPGPRQRGNQPQHF. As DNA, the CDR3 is TGCGCCAGCAGTCACCTGGACCCAGGGCCCCGACAAAGGGGCAATCAGCCCCAGCATTTT.